In its sample, the clone carrying this T cell receptor (beta chain) was seen once. Original handling: Reference gene primer amplification in the assay estimated nucleated cell counts. Profiling relied on immunoSEQ multiplex PCR, and the TCRdb table lists in-frame clones only, not all of them. V and J calls and clone size are given by that table; D and trimming were obtained from the DNA. The data hold 350,000 to 450,000 clones, with approximately 90% observed a single time. Seattle patients were enrolled while actively infected and followed longitudinally. This sample stems from a study of blood T cell repertoires in COVID-19. Study-level background: The United States, Italy and Spain supplied acute and convalescent COVID-19 samples.

Specimen: peripheral blood. The TCR comes from a woman aged 40 to 50 with COVID-19, enrolled during active disease.

CDR3 DNA: TGCGCCAGCAGCCAAGGACGGGGACAGGGTTCTGGAAAACTGTTTTTT. Protein: CASSQGRGQGSGKLFF. The genes are TRBV4-3 and TRBJ1-4; 9 nucleotides agree with TRBD1. The V gene's germline CDR1 is LGHNA and CDR2 YSLEER. V was pared by 1 base and J by 10 bases, with 10 bases of the junction left unmatched. CDR3 size: 16 residues.